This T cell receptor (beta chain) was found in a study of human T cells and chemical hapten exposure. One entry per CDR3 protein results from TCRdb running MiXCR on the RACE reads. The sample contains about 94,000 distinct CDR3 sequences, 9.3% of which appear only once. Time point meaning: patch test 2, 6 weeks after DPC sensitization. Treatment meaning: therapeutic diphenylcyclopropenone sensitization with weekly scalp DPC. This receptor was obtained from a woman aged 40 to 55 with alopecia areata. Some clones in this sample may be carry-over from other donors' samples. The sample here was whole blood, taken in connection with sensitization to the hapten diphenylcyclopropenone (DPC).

The CDR3 region is CASSKIPVSVYEQYF. CDR3 nucleotide sequence: TGTGCCAGCAGCAAAATTCCGGTATCGGTCTACGAGCAGTACTTC. V is TRBV21-1 and J is TRBJ2-7. TRBV21-1 represents a pseudogene. The CDR3 length is 15 residues.